Below, 14 T cell receptor beta chains from the same sample are listed, as sequenced in a study of T cells in Graves' hyperthyroidism and ophthalmopathy. It was RNA transcripts that yielded the amplified TCR beta CDR3 regions. The HTBI primer set was used in a first-round RT-PCR of the TCR CDR3. Using its own MiXCR run on the multiplex PCR reads, TCRdb lists one record per CDR3 protein. The repertoire holds under 250,000 distinct CDR3 sequences, with roughly a sixth as singletons. Sequencing used blood. Receptors were obtained from a woman in her forties or fifties with Graves' hyperthyroidism.

The chain joins TRBV20-1 to TRBJ2-1; D might be TRBD1 (6 bases). Trimming removed 3 bases from V and 0 bases from J, with 9 bases in between. Germline CDR1 and CDR2: DFQATT and SNEGSKA (reference sequence). This CDR3 has 14 amino acids. The DNA of the CDR3 is TGCAGTGCTAGCCCGGACAGCTCCTACAATGAGCAGTTCTTC. Translating it yields CSASPDSSYNEQFF.

This clonotype has only a few counts. The V call is TRBV28, the J call TRBJ1-2, with a tentative D call TRBD1 (6 bases). There are 13 residues in the CDR3. Germline V gene sequence: CDR1 MDHEN, CDR2 SYDVKM. V lost 6 bases and J 4 bases, leaving 12 bases between the germline ends. In DNA, the CDR3 is TGTGCCAGCAGGGGGAGGACAGTCTATGGCTACACCTTC. The encoded protein is CASRGRTVYGYTF.

The rearrangement joins TRBV7-9 to TRBJ1-1, with D uncertain. The V end was cut by 4 bases, the J end by 4 bases, with 16 bases between. The CDR3 is made up of 15 amino acids. Germline CDR1 is SEHNR and CDR2 is FQNEAQ (reference sequence). This CDR3 is CASSSPVSGSTEAFF. As DNA, the CDR3 is TGTGCCAGCAGCTCGCCAGTGTCAGGAAGCACTGAAGCTTTCTTT.

In its sample, this clonotype was seen a few times. The V call is TRBV20-1, the J call TRBJ2-7; TRBD2 matches 8 bases. The germline V gene encodes CDR1 DFQATT and CDR2 SNEGSKA (reference sequence). V lost 6 bases, J lost 4 bases, and 8 bases stayed unmatched. The CDR3 length is 13 residues. CDR3 sequence reads: CSAERENRYEQYF. As DNA, the CDR3 is TGCAGTGCAGAGCGGGAGAATCGTTACGAGCAGTACTTC.

This chain uses TRBV6-5 with TRBJ2-6; D tentatively reads TRBD1 or TRBD2 (6 bases each). Trimming removed 2 bases at V and 0 bases at J, with 20 bases between. Germline CDR1 reads MNHEY; CDR2 reads SVGAGI. The CDR3 has 20 amino acids. CDR3 DNA sequence: TGTGCCAGCAGTTACCGAGGAGGGGGGACCCTGCACTCTGGGGCCAACGTCCTGACTTTC. It is translated as CASSYRGGGTLHSGANVLTF.

This clonotype has ten or more counts. The genes are TRBV14 and TRBJ2-7; no definite D call. Germline assignment: CDR1 SGHDN and CDR2 FVKESK. The CDR3 has 15 residues. Trimming left V 0 bases short and J 2 bases short, with 11 bases between. The CDR3 DNA sequence: TGTGCCAGCAGCCAAGATGGTAACGGACCCTACGAGCAGTACTTC. It translates to CASSQDGNGPYEQYF. The full variable domain, with the rest looked up from reference TRBV14 and TRBJ2-7, is EAGVTQFPSHSVIEKGQTVTLRCDPISGHDNLYWYRRVMGKEIKFLLHFVKESKQDESGMPNNRFLAERTGGTYSTLKVQPAELEDSGVYFCASSQDGNGPYEQYFGPGTRLTVT.

This clonotype was counted ten times or more. V gene TRBV20-1 combines with J gene TRBJ2-5; 7 bases are shared with TRBD2. CDR1 and CDR2 (germline): DFQATT, SNEGSKA (reference sequence). This CDR3 has 14 residues. The trim removed 4 bases at V and 1 base at J, leaving 6 bases unmatched. The CDR3 nucleotides are TGCAGTGCTACTGATCTAGCGGTCCAAGAGACCCAGTACTTC. Translating gives CSATDLAVQETQYF.

A few counts support this clonotype. The chain has TRBV30 and TRBJ1-2, with D uncertain. Trimming pared 5 bases from V and 0 bases from J, leaving 13 bases between. This CDR3 spans 14 amino acids. The germline gives CDR1 GTSNPN, CDR2 SVGIG (reference sequence). CDR3 region: CAWSEGFTNYGYTF. The CDR3 DNA reads as TGTGCCTGGTCTGAGGGCTTTACTAACTATGGCTACACCTTC. Full variable domain (outside the CDR3, taken from reference TRBV30 and TRBJ1-2): SQTIHQWPATLVQPVGSPLSLECTVEGTSNPNLYWYRQAAGRGLQLLFYSVGIGQISSEVPQNLSASRPQDRQFILSSKKLLLSDSGFYLCAWSEGFTNYGYTFGSGTRLTVV.

This clonotype was seen ten or more times. This chain links TRBV12-3 or TRBV12-4 with TRBJ1-5; unclear D gene. V was cut by 5 bases and J by 7 bases, with 6 bases left in between. The length of the CDR3 is 11 residues. The CDR3 DNA sequence: TGTGCCAGCAGTCAAGGACAGCCCCAGCATTTT. Amino acid sequence: CASSQGQPQHF.

The sample holds many counts of this clonotype. The chain has TRBV6-1 and TRBJ1-5; no clear D gene. The CDR3 consists of 15 residues. Per the germline V gene, CDR1 is MNHNS and CDR2 is SASEGT. V gave up 10 bases and J gave up 2 bases, with 18 bases separating them. The chain's CDR3 is CATSEGGLGNQPQHF. In DNA form, the CDR3 reads TGTGCCACATCCGAGGGAGGATTGGGCAATCAGCCCCAGCATTTT.

This clonotype was recorded at least ten times. The gene calls are TRBV5-5 and TRBJ1-5; the D is unclear. The germline V gene has CDR1 SGHKS and CDR2 YYEKEE (reference sequence). V lost 0 bases, J lost 7 bases, and 14 bases lay in between. The CDR3 spans 15 residues. CDR3: CASSLELGIGQPQHF. The CDR3 nucleotides are TGTGCCAGCAGCTTGGAATTGGGGATTGGGCAGCCCCAGCATTTT.

This clonotype was found a few times. This chain joins TRBV29-1 and TRBJ2-7; TRBD2 is a possible D gene (6 bases). From germline, CDR1 is SQVTM and CDR2 ANQGSEA. V lost 1 base and J 4 bases, leaving 14 bases between the germline ends. The CDR3 is 14 amino acids. This CDR3 is CSVEVNRRGYEQYF. The CDR3 coding sequence is TGCAGCGTTGAAGTTAACCGTCGGGGGTACGAGCAGTACTTC.

This clonotype was counted at least ten times. This rearrangement joins TRBV3-1 to TRBJ1-5; D not certain. Trimming pared 3 bases from V and 0 bases from J, leaving 6 bases between. The V gene's germline CDR1 is LGHDT and CDR2 YNNKEL (reference sequence). The CDR3 is 14 amino acids. The CDR3: CASSQGNSNQPQHF. The CDR3 DNA reads as TGTGCCAGCAGCCAGGGAAATAGCAATCAGCCCCAGCATTTT.

On this clonotype itself: This could be a read error, since a much larger clone is one nucleotide away. The rearrangement joins TRBV7-3 to TRBJ2-1; D is possibly TRBD2 (5 bases). Germline V lookup: CDR1 SGHTA, CDR2 FQGTGA. Trimming shortened V by 4 bases and J by 2 bases, and 12 bases separated the two germline ends. The length of the CDR3 is 15 residues. The CDR3 DNA is TGTGCCAGCAGCTCCGAGGGTGGCCCCTACAATGAGCAGTTCTTC. This codes for CASSSEGGPYNEQFF.